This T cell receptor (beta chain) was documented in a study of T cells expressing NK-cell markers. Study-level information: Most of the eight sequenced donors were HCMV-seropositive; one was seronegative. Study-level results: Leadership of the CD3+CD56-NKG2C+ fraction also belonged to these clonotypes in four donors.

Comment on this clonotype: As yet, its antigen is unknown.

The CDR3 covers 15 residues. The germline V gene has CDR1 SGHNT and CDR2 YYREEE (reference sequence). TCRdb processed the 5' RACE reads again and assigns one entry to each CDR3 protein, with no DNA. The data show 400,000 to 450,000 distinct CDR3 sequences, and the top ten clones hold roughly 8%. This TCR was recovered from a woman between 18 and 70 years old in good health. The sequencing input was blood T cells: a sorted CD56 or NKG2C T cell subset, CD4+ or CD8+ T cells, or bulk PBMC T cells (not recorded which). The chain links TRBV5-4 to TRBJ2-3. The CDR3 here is CASSLFSGRADTQYF.